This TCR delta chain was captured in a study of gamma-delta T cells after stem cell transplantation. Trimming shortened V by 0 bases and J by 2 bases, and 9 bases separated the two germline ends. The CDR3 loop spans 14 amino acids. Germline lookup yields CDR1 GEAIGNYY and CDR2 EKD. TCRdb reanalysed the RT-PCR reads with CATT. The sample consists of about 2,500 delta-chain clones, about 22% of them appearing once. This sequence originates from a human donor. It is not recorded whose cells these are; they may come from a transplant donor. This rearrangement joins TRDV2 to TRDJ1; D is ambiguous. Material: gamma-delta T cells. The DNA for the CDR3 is TGTGCCTGTGACACCGTATTAGAGACCGATAAACTCATCTTT. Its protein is CACDTVLETDKLIF.